This T cell receptor (beta chain) was sequenced in a study of blood T cells in healthy people across ages. A sample-barcoded 5' primer and a J-beta primer mix were used in a second PCR of about 6 to 12 cycles. TCRdb itself ran the 5' RACE reads through MiXCR, one entry per CDR3 protein. The table records 920,000 or so distinct CDR3 sequences, 40% to 50% of them present only once. The TCR comes from a woman aged 55-70 years in good health. The source material was blood.

CDR3 sequence reads: CSVGDRAGVEAFF. As DNA, the CDR3 is TGCAGCGTGGGAGACAGGGCGGGGGTTGAAGCTTTCTTT. The genes are TRBV29-1 and TRBJ1-1; TRBD1 agrees at 7 bases. The CDR3 is made up of 13 amino acids. Per the germline V gene, CDR1 is SQVTM and CDR2 is ANQGSEA. V shed 6 bases and J 7 bases; nucleotides not matched to a gene: 11. Looking up the rest from reference TRBV29-1 and TRBJ1-1 gives the full variable domain: SAVISQKPSRDICQRGTSLTIQCQVDSQVTMMFWYRQQPGQSLTLIATANQGSEATYESGFVIDKFPISRPNLTFSTLTVSNMSPEDSSIYLCSVGDRAGVEAFFGQGTRLTVV.